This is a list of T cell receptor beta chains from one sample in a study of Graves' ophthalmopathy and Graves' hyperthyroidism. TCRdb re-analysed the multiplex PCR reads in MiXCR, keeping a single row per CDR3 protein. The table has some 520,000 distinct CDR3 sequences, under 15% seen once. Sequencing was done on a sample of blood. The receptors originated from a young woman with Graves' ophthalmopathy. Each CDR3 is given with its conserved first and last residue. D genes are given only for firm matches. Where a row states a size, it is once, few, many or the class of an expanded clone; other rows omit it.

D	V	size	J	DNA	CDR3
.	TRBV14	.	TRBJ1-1	TGTGCCAGCAAGGTTGTTATGAACACTGAAGCTTTCTTT	CASKVVMNTEAFF
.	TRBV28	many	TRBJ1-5	TGTGCCAGCAGTTTAGGGACTCCGGGCAATCAGCCCCAGCATTTT	CASSLGTPGNQPQHF
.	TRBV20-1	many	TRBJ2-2	TGCAGTGCAAACAGGGACATTGGGACCGGGGAGCTGTTTTTT	CSANRDIGTGELFF
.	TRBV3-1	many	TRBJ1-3	TGTGCCAGCAGCCCGAAATCGTTCTTTCGGAGCTCTGGAAACACCATATATTTT	CASSPKSFFRSSGNTIYF
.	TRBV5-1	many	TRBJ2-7	TGCGCCAGCAGCTCGGGCCATAGCTCCTACGAGCAGTACTTC	CASSSGHSSYEQYF
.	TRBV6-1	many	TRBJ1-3	TGTGCCAGCAGTGAAGCATCGGAGTCTGGAAACACCATATATTTT	CASSEASESGNTIYF
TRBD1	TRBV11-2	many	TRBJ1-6	TGTGCCAGCAGCCCACCGGGACAGTATAATTCACCCCTCCACTTT	CASSPPGQYNSPLHF
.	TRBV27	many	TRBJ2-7	TGTGCCAGCGAACAGGGTTCCGAGCAGTACTTC	CASEQGSEQYF
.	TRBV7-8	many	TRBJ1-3	TGTGCCAGCAGCTTGTCCGGGTTCGGAAACACCATATATTTT	CASSLSGFGNTIYF
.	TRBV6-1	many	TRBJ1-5	TGTGCCAGCAGTGAAACGCGGGGAGATCAGCCCCAGCATTTT	CASSETRGDQPQHF
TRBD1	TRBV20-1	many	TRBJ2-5	TGCAGTGCTAGCGGACAGGGAAACAAAGAGACCCAGTACTTC	CSASGQGNKETQYF
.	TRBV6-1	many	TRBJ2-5	TGTGCCAGCAGCAGCCCAGGGAATTCGTACCAAGAGACCCAGTACTTC	CASSSPGNSYQETQYF
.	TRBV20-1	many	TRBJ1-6	TGCAGTGCTAGAGCCGGCTCAGGAGCCAATTCACCCCTCCACTTT	CSARAGSGANSPLHF
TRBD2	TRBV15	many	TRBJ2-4	TGTGCCACCAGCAGAGATGGACTAGCGAAAACGCTAGCCAAAAACATTCAGTACTTC	CATSRDGLAKTLAKNIQYF
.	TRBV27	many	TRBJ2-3	TGTGCCAGCAGTTTGTCTGACGCAGATACGCAGTATTTT	CASSLSDADTQYF
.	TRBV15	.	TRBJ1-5	TGTGCCACCAGCCTTTCGAGCAATCAGCCCCAGCATTTT	CATSLSSNQPQHF
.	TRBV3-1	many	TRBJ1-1	TGTGCCAGCGGGGGGGGCAGGTGGACTGAAGCTTTCTTT	CASGGGRWTEAFF
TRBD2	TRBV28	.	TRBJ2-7	TGTGCCAGCAGTTCCGGACTAGCGGGAGAAGGCTACGAGCAGTACTTC	CASSSGLAGEGYEQYF
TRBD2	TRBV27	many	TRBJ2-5	TGTGCCAGCAGTTCAACCAGCGGGATACGAGAGACCCAGTACTTC	CASSSTSGIRETQYF
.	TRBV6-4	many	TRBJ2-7	TGTGCCAGCAGCATCCTACAGGGCTACGAGCAGTACTTC	CASSILQGYEQYF
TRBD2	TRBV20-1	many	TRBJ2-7	TGCAGTGCTAGAGATCGCAGTAGCGGGGCCTACGAGCAGTACTTC	CSARDRSSGAYEQYF
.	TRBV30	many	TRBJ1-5	TGTGCCTGGAGTGTAGGCAGGTCCAATCAGCCCCAGCATTTT	CAWSVGRSNQPQHF
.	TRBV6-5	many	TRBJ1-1	TGTGCCAGCAGTTACTCGAGACAACAAGCTTTCTTT	CASSYSRQQAFF
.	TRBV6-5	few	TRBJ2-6	TGTGCCAGCAGTTCGCCCCCTCCTGGGGCCAACGTCCTGACTTTC	CASSSPPPGANVLTF
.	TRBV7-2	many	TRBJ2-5	TGTGCCAGCAGCTTACAGGGGTCTCAAGAGACCCAGTACTTC	CASSLQGSQETQYF
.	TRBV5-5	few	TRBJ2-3	TGTGCCAGCAGCTTGACCTACGCTACGCAGTATTTT	CASSLTYATQYF
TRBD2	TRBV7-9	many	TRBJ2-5	TGTGCCAGCAGTCCGTCTAGCGGAGGGTGGGAGACCCAGTACTTC	CASSPSSGGWETQYF
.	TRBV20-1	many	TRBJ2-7	TGCAGTGCTAGAAAGGCTGGCCGATTCGAGCAGTACTTC	CSARKAGRFEQYF